The 12 T cell receptor beta chains below all came from one sample that was sequenced in a study of CD8 T cells in Susac syndrome. Reverse transcription of about 0.5 to 1 ug RNA used random hexamers. MiXCR was run by TCRdb on the immunoSEQ multiplex PCR reads, yielding one entry per CDR3 protein. The data hold about 100,000 distinct CDR3 sequences, with 95% observed a single time. The sample taken for sequencing was CD8+ T cells from PBMCs. These receptors originate from a human donor with Susac syndrome.

The V call is TRBV7-3, the J call TRBJ2-2; D tentatively fits TRBD1 or TRBD2 (5 bases each). This CDR3 is built from 15 residues. CDR1 SGHTA and CDR2 FQGTGA come from the germline V gene. V was shortened by 5 bases and J by 2 bases, with 12 bases between the two germline ends. The CDR3 loop is CASSLGPTNTGELFF. The DNA for the CDR3 is TGTGCCAGCAGCCTGGGACCTACTAACACCGGGGAGCTGTTTTTT.

The rearrangement links TRBV5-1 to TRBJ2-2; 10 nucleotides agree with TRBD1. Looked up from germline, CDR1 is SGHRS and CDR2 is YFSETQ. This CDR3 has 14 residues. V shed 4 bases and J 6 bases; nucleotides not matched to a gene: 3. CDR3 loop: CASSTGQGAGELFF. The CDR3 DNA follows: TGCGCCAGCAGCACCGGACAGGGGGCCGGGGAGCTGTTTTTT.

The V call is TRBV12-5, the J call TRBJ2-1, with D unclear. The germline V and J ends were trimmed by 6 bases and 3 bases, with 6 bases remaining between them. Germline CDR1 and CDR2: LGHNT and FRNRAP. The CDR3 spans 12 residues. The CDR3 DNA sequence: TGTGCTAGTGGGACTTTCTACAATGAGCAGTTCTTC. This codes for CASGTFYNEQFF. Together with reference TRBV12-5 and TRBJ2-1, the CDR3 gives the full variable domain: DARVTQTPRHKVTEMGQEVTMRCQPILGHNTVFWYRQTMMQGLELLAYFRNRAPLDDSGMPKDRFSAEMPDATLATLKIQPSEPRDSAVYFCASGTFYNEQFFGPGTRLTVL.

The chain carries TRBV14 and TRBJ2-3; TRBD1 matches 8 bases. CDR1 and CDR2 from the germline V gene are SGHDN and FVKESK. The junction had 15 bases not matched to a gene; V was cut back by 7 bases and J by 0 bases. This CDR3 is 18 amino acids long. The DNA of the CDR3 is TGTGCCAGCACCCCTACTCGGGACAGGACCCTTAGCACAGATACGCAGTATTTT. Protein product: CASTPTRDRTLSTDTQYF.

The V gene is TRBV4-2, the J gene TRBJ2-5; D gene uncertain. The length of the CDR3 is 14 residues. Trimming cost V 0 bases and J 1 base, with 6 bases left between them. Germline CDR1 and CDR2: LGHNA and YNFKEQ. This CDR3 reads CASSQDTGQETQYF. For the CDR3, the DNA is TGTGCCAGCAGCCAAGACACGGGCCAAGAGACCCAGTACTTC.

V usage is TRBV3-1 and J usage is TRBJ2-1; 9 bases agree with TRBD2. Germline V CDR1 and CDR2: LGHDT, YNNKEL (reference sequence). The CDR3 runs to 16 residues. The junction had 6 bases not matched to a gene; V was cut back by 2 bases and J by 4 bases. The CDR3 DNA reads TGTGCCAGCAGCCAACTAGCGGGGAGCAGATACAATGAGCAGTTCTTC. This gives the protein CASSQLAGSRYNEQFF.

The chain couples TRBV12-3 or TRBV12-4 to TRBJ2-1, with D maybe TRBD1 (6 bases). V gave up 6 bases and J gave up 9 bases, with 18 bases separating them. This CDR3 has 14 amino acids. CDR3 nucleotides: TGTGCCAGCAGAAACAGGGCCTTGCGTACTGAGCAGTTCTTC. Its translation: CASRNRALRTEQFF.

J is TRBJ1-1 and V is TRBV6-2 or TRBV6-3; D uncertain. The V gene lost 0 bases and the J gene lost 11 bases, with 10 bases spanning the gap. The CDR3 runs 12 residues. Germline CDR1 is MNHEY and CDR2 is SVGEGT. CDR3 sequence (DNA): TGTGCCAGCAGTTACTCGAAGGTGGACGCTTTCTTT. Residues: CASSYSKVDAFF.

V gene TRBV20-1 combines with J gene TRBJ2-7; TRBD2 is a possible D gene (5 bases). The germline V gene has CDR1 DFQATT and CDR2 SNEGSKA (reference sequence). Trimming cost V 0 bases and J 6 bases, with 9 bases left between them. The CDR3 sequence is 12 residues long. This CDR3 is CSAREDRGEQYF. The CDR3 DNA reads as TGCAGTGCTAGAGAGGACCGGGGCGAGCAGTACTTC.

The chain recombines TRBV29-1 with TRBJ2-2; D is unclear. Trimming took off 1 base at V and 0 bases at J, with 12 bases between the two ends. CDR3 length: 16 residues. Germline V lookup: CDR1 SQVTM, CDR2 ANQGSEA. CDR3 in amino acids: CSVEGRSPANTGELFF. Written as DNA, the CDR3 is TGCAGCGTTGAAGGCCGGTCGCCAGCGAACACCGGGGAGCTGTTTTTT.

This clonotype was counted only a few times. The chain recombines TRBV5-4 with TRBJ2-7; D assignment may be TRBD1 or TRBD2 (5 bases each). Germline V CDR1 and CDR2: SGHNT, YYREEE (reference sequence). There are 14 residues in the CDR3. Trimming took off 4 bases at V and 2 bases at J, with 13 bases between the two ends. In nucleotides, the CDR3 is TGTGCCAGCAGCGGGGACGTGGAACCCTACGAGCAGTACTTC. Translation: CASSGDVEPYEQYF. The full variable domain, with the rest looked up from reference TRBV5-4 and TRBJ2-7, is ETGVTQSPTHLIKTRGQQVTLRCSSQSGHNTVSWYQQALGQGPQFIFQYYREEENGRGNFPPRFSGLQFPNYSSELNVNALELDDSALYLCASSGDVEPYEQYFGPGTRLTVT.

This rearrangement joins TRBV6-5 to TRBJ2-1, with D possibly matching TRBD2 (6 bases). Germline V gene data show CDR1 as MNHEY and CDR2 as SVGAGI. The CDR3 totals 13 residues. V was trimmed by 0 bases and J by 9 bases, leaving 9 bases between them. Here the CDR3 reads CASSYSWGGEQFF. In nucleotides, the CDR3 is TGTGCCAGCAGTTACTCGTGGGGAGGTGAGCAGTTCTTC.